These 16 T cell receptor beta chains were all obtained from the same sample, sequenced in a study of blood T cell repertoires in COVID-19. Clones were sequenced by immunoSEQ multiplex PCR, and TCRdb holds only the in-frame ones, with some missing. This table has around 380,000 clones, over 65% appearing once. The sequenced material came from peripheral blood. The origin of the receptors is a human donor with acute or convalescent COVID-19. The donor label of this sample is uncertain.

The rearrangement uses TRBV2 and TRBJ1-5; TRBD1 matches 12 bases. J lost 4 bases, V lost 5 bases, and 6 bases had no gene match. The CDR3 contains 16 residues. Germline V gene sequence: CDR1 SNHLY, CDR2 FYNNEI. The CDR3 spells CASSRDRGRGNQPQHF. The CDR3 DNA follows: TGTGCCAGCAGTAGGGACAGGGGGCGCGGGAATCAGCCCCAGCATTTT.

V gene TRBV18 combines with J gene TRBJ2-5; no clear D. Germline assignment: CDR1 KGHSH and CDR2 LQKENI. The CDR3 extends over 13 amino acids. V was cut by 1 base and J by 5 bases, with 8 bases left in between. The DNA of the CDR3 is TGTGCCAGCTCACCACAGCGTGGGGAGACCCAGTACTTC. It codes for CASSPQRGETQYF.

The chain carries TRBV18 and TRBJ2-7; 7 positions agree with TRBD1. Germline V gene data show CDR1 as KGHSH and CDR2 as LQKENI. The CDR3 runs 14 residues. Unmatched junction bases numbered 6, after V lost 4 bases and J lost 3 bases. The CDR3 nucleotides are TGTGCCAGCTCACGCTCGGGACAGTTCTACGAGCAGTACTTC. Translation: CASSRSGQFYEQYF. Full variable domain (rest looked up from reference TRBV18 and TRBJ2-7): NAGVMQNPRHLVRRRGQEARLRCSPMKGHSHVYWYRQLPEEGLKFMVYLQKENIIDESGMPKERFSAEFPKEGPSILRIQQVVRGDSAAYFCASSRSGQFYEQYFGPGTRLTVT.

This clone was observed once. V is TRBV5-4 and J is TRBJ1-2; TRBD1 matches at 9 bases. The V gene end was trimmed by 4 bases and the J gene end by 4 bases; junction bases not matched to a gene: 8. The germline CDR1 and CDR2 sequences are SGHNT and YYREEE (reference sequence). This CDR3 region has 15 residues. This CDR3 is CASSGGDRVSYGYTF. The CDR3 coding sequence is TGTGCCAGCAGCGGGGGGGACAGGGTATCCTATGGCTACACCTTC.

The chain couples TRBV29-1 to TRBJ1-2, with 8 bases matching TRBD1. With 3 bases clipped from V and 0 bases from J, the junction kept 6 bases outside the gene matches. The CDR3 runs 15 residues. Germline V gene data show CDR1 as SQVTM and CDR2 as ANQGSEA. In DNA form, the CDR3 reads TGCAGCGTTGATAGGGGGACAGGAGCTAACTATGGCTACACCTTC. Its translation: CSVDRGTGANYGYTF.

The chain combines TRBV19 with TRBJ2-5; tentative D call: TRBD1 (5 bases). CDR1 and CDR2 (germline): LNHDA, SQIVND (reference sequence). Trimming removed 5 bases at V and 2 bases at J, with 9 bases between. The CDR3 is 13 residues long. The CDR3 DNA is TGTGCCAGTAGTCCCACAGGTCAAGAGACCCAGTACTTC. Translated: CASSPTGQETQYF.

This clone was seen a few times. This chain links TRBV5-1 with TRBJ2-5, with D unclear. Per germline, CDR1 SGHRS and CDR2 YFSETQ. Trimming stripped 0 bases from V and 5 bases from J, with 11 bases between. This CDR3 spans 14 amino acids. CDR3 loop: CASSLGSGFETQYF. The CDR3 DNA sequence: TGCGCCAGCAGCTTGGGTTCCGGGTTTGAGACCCAGTACTTC.

The chain combines TRBV14 with TRBJ1-4; D gene uncertain. V lost 6 bases and J lost 3, with 14 bases in between. CDR1 is SGHDN and CDR2 is FVKESK in the germline V gene. The CDR3 is 15 residues long. CDR3 sequence (DNA): TGTGCCAGCAGTCGGAGGGTTGCGGCTAATGAAAAACTGTTTTTT. It yields the protein CASSRRVAANEKLFF.

This clone was counted many times. The V gene is TRBV2, the J gene TRBJ1-1; TRBD1 might be the D (6 bases). The ends were cut back, 6 bases at V and 10 bases at J, with 18 bases in the middle. CDR1 and CDR2 from the germline V gene are SNHLY and FYNNEI. The CDR3 runs 13 residues. The CDR3 region has the DNA TGTGCCAGCAGCTCGGACAGTATGAAAGGAGCTTTCTTT. Translating gives CASSSDSMKGAFF.

V usage is TRBV10-3 and J usage is TRBJ2-2; perhaps TRBD1 as D (5 bases). The CDR3 totals 14 residues. Germline CDR1 reads ENHRY; CDR2 reads SYGVKD. V was trimmed by 4 bases and J by 9 bases, leaving 15 bases between them. The CDR3 coding sequence is TGTGCCATCAGTGTTTTGGACACTCACCGGGAGCTGTTTTTT. This translates into CAISVLDTHRELFF.

This clone was seen a handful of times. The identical CDR3 is also encoded by other nucleotide sequences in the sample. The rearrangement joins TRBV6-6 to TRBJ1-5, with 8 positions matching TRBD1. Germline V gene lookup returns CDR1 MNHNY and CDR2 SVGAGI (reference sequence). The CDR3 sequence is 14 residues long. After removal of 6 bases from V and 4 bases from J, the junction contained 5 bases not matched to a gene. The CDR3 DNA reads as TGTGCCAGCAGACCGCGACAGGGGAATCAGCCCCAGCATTTT. Its translation: CASRPRQGNQPQHF.

The rearrangement uses TRBV28 and TRBJ2-2; 7 nucleotides line up with TRBD1. Germline V gene lookup returns CDR1 MDHEN and CDR2 SYDVKM. The CDR3 contains 15 residues. V gave up 4 bases and J gave up 1 base; unmatched junction bases: 3. The CDR3 is CASSSGGRNTGELFF. In DNA, the CDR3 is TGTGCCAGCAGTTCAGGGGGTAGGAACACCGGGGAGCTGTTTTTT.

The V and J genes are TRBV7-2 and TRBJ1-2, with 7 bases matching TRBD1. CDR3 size: 18 residues. Germline assignment: CDR1 SGHTA and CDR2 FQGNSA. The V and J ends lost 2 bases and 0 bases, in that order; junction bases with no gene match: 12. The DNA for the CDR3 is TGTGCCAGCAGCTTAAGCATCCGGGACAGCTCATCTAACTATGGCTACACCTTC. This translates into CASSLSIRDSSSNYGYTF.

This clone was detected a few times. The chain carries TRBV7-9 and TRBJ1-2; perhaps TRBD1 as D (6 bases). V shed 3 bases and J shed 1 base, with 9 bases lying between them. Germline CDR1 SEHNR, CDR2 FQNEAQ (reference sequence). The CDR3 length is 14 residues. CDR3 DNA: TGTGCCAGCAGCTTGAACAGGGATAACTATGGCTACACCTTC. Protein product: CASSLNRDNYGYTF.

There are many counts of this clone. This chain connects TRBV10-1 to TRBJ1-2; TRBD1 matches 10 bases. Germline assignment: CDR1 WNHNN and CDR2 SYGVQD (reference sequence). CDR3 length: 13 amino acids. The trim removed 6 bases at V and 7 bases at J, leaving 5 bases unmatched. In DNA, the CDR3 is TGCGCCAGCAGCTGGACAGGGGGTTCTGGCTACACCTTC. Encoded protein: CASSWTGGSGYTF.

The V and J genes are TRBV7-2 and TRBJ1-6, with unresolved D. Germline CDR1 SGHTA, CDR2 FQGNSA. The V end was cut by 2 bases, the J end by 9 bases, with 8 bases between. This CDR3 region has 13 residues. CDR3 sequence (DNA): TGTGCCAGCAGCTTAACAAGAGGTTCACCCCTCCACTTT. Translating gives CASSLTRGSPLHF.